This T cell receptor beta chain was documented in a study of T cells after yellow fever vaccination. Whole-study results and caveats: Clonotypes shared by both compartments, CD4 and CD8, made up a small share.

TCRdb re-called the 5' RACE reads through MiXCR, storing one row per CDR3 protein. The data contain just under 600,000 distinct CDR3 sequences, roughly 12% of them singletons. For this clonotype: Its specificity is unknown.

The receptor's source is a man under 40 who received the YFV17D yellow fever vaccine. The material was PBMCs, obtained on the day of the yellow fever booster vaccination.

CDR3 DNA: TGCAGTGCTAGAGGGGACAGGGGCAACCGAGACGAGCAGTACTTC. Translated: CSARGDRGNRDEQYF. The chain has TRBV20-1 and TRBJ2-7; 10 bases align to TRBD1. Germline V gene lookup returns CDR1 DFQATT and CDR2 SNEGSKA (reference sequence). CDR3 length: 15 residues. The ends lost 1 base at V and 5 bases at J; junction bases unmatched: 8.